These 28 T cell receptor beta chains originate from one sample sequenced in a study of spatial heterogeneity in lung cancer. These receptors' targets are unknown. Findings of the study overall: Counts of expanded alpha and beta TCRs within tumors tracked the tumor nonsynonymous mutation count.

Time point reported: sample taken at primary tumor resection. Each CDR3 protein gets one entry after TCRdb re-called the 5' RACE reads with MiXCR. This sample carries about 13,000 distinct CDR3 sequences, less than 6.5% of them seen once, and the ten largest clones take 11%. The sequencing used lung tumor tissue, collected at surgery. The receptors were gathered from a female donor with early-stage non-small cell lung cancer.

The J gene is TRBJ1-1, the V gene TRBV10-3; D gene ambiguous. Germline V gene data show CDR1 as ENHRY and CDR2 as SYGVKD. This CDR3 is built from 13 residues. The germline V and J ends were trimmed by 2 bases and 4 bases, with 8 bases remaining between them. The CDR3: CAISELSVTEAFF. In DNA, the CDR3 is TGTGCCATCAGTGAGCTTAGCGTCACTGAAGCTTTCTTT.

By proportion, this clonotype is medium-sized (0.01 to 0.1%). CDR3 region: CASSYRPGSYEQYF. CDR3 DNA sequence: TGTGCCAGCAGTTACCGCCCAGGGTCCTACGAGCAGTACTTC. This rearrangement joins TRBV27 to TRBJ2-7; D perhaps matches TRBD1 (5 bases). The germline V and J ends were trimmed by 4 bases and 1 base, with 11 bases remaining between them. Germline V gene sequence: CDR1 MNHEY, CDR2 SMNVEV (reference sequence). The CDR3 is 14 residues long.

This clonotype was seen ten or more times. The rearrangement links TRBV20-1 to TRBJ2-7; D is possibly TRBD1 (6 bases). The germline gives CDR1 DFQATT, CDR2 SNEGSKA (reference sequence). The CDR3 loop spans 11 amino acids. The V end lost 5 bases, the J end lost 6 bases, and 11 bases lay between the germline ends. As DNA, the CDR3 is TGCAGTGCTGAACAGGGTCTCGAGCAGTACTTC. Residues: CSAEQGLEQYF.

Relative to its sample, this clonotype is medium-sized (0.01 to 0.1%). The chain joins TRBV27 to TRBJ2-7; D may correspond to TRBD1 or TRBD2 (6 bases each). There are 14 residues in the CDR3. The ends were cut back, 6 bases at V and 1 base at J, with 13 bases in the middle. CDR1 is MNHEY and CDR2 is SMNVEV in the germline V gene (reference sequence). CDR3 protein: CASSRQGRSYEQYF. The CDR3 bases are TGTGCCAGCAGCCGGCAGGGGAGGTCCTACGAGCAGTACTTC.

This clonotype appeared many times. The rearrangement joins TRBV4-2 to TRBJ2-5, with D unresolved. Trimming left V 1 base short and J 7 bases short, with 16 bases between. The CDR3 contains 15 residues. Germline loops: CDR1 LGHNA, CDR2 YNFKEQ. CDR3 sequence (DNA): TGTGCCAGCAGCCAAGGATTGGGTGGACCAGTGACCCAGTACTTC. Translated: CASSQGLGGPVTQYF.

This clonotype showed up many times. The rearrangement links TRBV20-1 to TRBJ2-4; 7 positions agree with TRBD1. Germline V gives CDR1 DFQATT, CDR2 SNEGSKA (reference sequence). V trimming: 5 bases; J trimming: 0 bases; junction bases outside the gene matches: 7. The CDR3 runs 15 residues. CDR3 sequence: CSAETGVGAKNIQYF. DNA of the CDR3: TGCAGTGCTGAAACAGGGGTTGGAGCCAAAAACATTCAGTACTTC.

At least ten counts were recorded for this clonotype. The rearrangement joins TRBV4-1 to TRBJ2-2; D uncertain. The CDR3 length is 14 residues. Trimming cost V 4 bases and J 2 bases, with 8 bases left between them. CDR1 is MGHRA and CDR2 is YSYEKL in the germline V gene. The CDR3 protein is CASSRPINTGELFF. DNA for the CDR3: TGCGCCAGCAGCCGCCCGATCAACACCGGGGAGCTGTTTTTT.

This clonotype has at least ten counts. J is TRBJ1-1 and V is TRBV29-1; D perhaps matches TRBD1 (6 bases). V was clipped by 4 bases and J by 12 bases, with 15 bases between them. The CDR3 spans 11 residues. The V gene's germline CDR1 is SQVTM and CDR2 ANQGSEA. The CDR3 sequence: CSVVQGQTSFF. The DNA of the CDR3 is TGCAGCGTTGTTCAGGGGCAAACGTCTTTCTTT.

This clonotype is medium-sized by share. The rearrangement uses TRBV6-5 and TRBJ2-3, with D perhaps matching TRBD1 (5 bases). The germline V gene encodes CDR1 MNHEY and CDR2 SVGAGI. The V end lost 1 base, the J end lost 3 bases, and 11 bases lay between the germline ends. The CDR3 covers 15 residues. The chain's CDR3 is CASSYYGARTDTQYF. Here the CDR3 DNA reads TGTGCCAGCAGTTACTATGGGGCTAGGACAGATACGCAGTATTTT.

This clonotype was seen repeatedly, ten times or more. This chain uses TRBV28 with TRBJ2-3, with 7 bases matching TRBD1. CDR1 is MDHEN, CDR2 SYDVKM, per germline. V was pared by 5 bases and J by 2 bases, with 10 bases of the junction left unmatched. CDR3 length: 16 residues. CDR3 sequence (DNA): TGTGCCAGCAGTCCTCGACAGGGTAGGATCACAGATACGCAGTATTTT. Its protein product is CASSPRQGRITDTQYF.

This clonotype was observed at least ten times. The rearrangement uses TRBV11-2 and TRBJ1-1; no definite D call. Germline V gene data show CDR1 as SGHAT and CDR2 as FQNNGV. There are 15 residues in the CDR3. V lost 5 bases, J lost 1 base, and 14 bases lay in between. CDR3 loop: CASSQRFLGNTEAFF. As DNA, the CDR3 is TGTGCCAGCAGCCAGAGATTCCTGGGGAACACTGAAGCTTTCTTT.

This clonotype has ten or more counts. The gene calls are TRBV9 and TRBJ2-3; possible D gene TRBD1, 6 bases. The V gene lost 0 bases and the J gene lost 7 bases, with 12 bases spanning the gap. The CDR3 loop spans 14 amino acids. Germline CDR1 SGDLS, CDR2 YYNGEE. The CDR3 DNA is TGTGCCAGCAGCGTAGCTACAGGGTCGAATACGCAGTATTTT. It translates to CASSVATGSNTQYF.

By frequency in the sample, this clonotype is medium-sized. Here the CDR3 DNA reads TGTGCCATCAGTGAGGGGTTAGGAGCCTCCTACGAGCAGTACTTC. Residues: CAISEGLGASYEQYF. The V gene is TRBV10-3, the J gene TRBJ2-7; no clear D. This CDR3 is built from 15 residues. Germline V gene data show CDR1 as ENHRY and CDR2 as SYGVKD. V was cut by 2 bases and J by 0 bases, with 11 bases left in between.

The table lists this clonotype with many counts. This rearrangement joins TRBV4-1 to TRBJ2-3; D is undetermined. V dropped 6 bases and J dropped 6 bases, with 10 bases sitting between them. The CDR3 totals 12 residues. Germline values: CDR1 MGHRA, CDR2 YSYEKL. The DNA for the CDR3 is TGCGCCAGCAGAGGACCCGTGGATACGCAGTATTTT. Its translation: CASRGPVDTQYF.

The table lists this clonotype with a few counts. The chain is built from TRBV20-1 and TRBJ1-4, with 8 bases fitting TRBD1. After removal of 7 bases from V and 2 bases from J, the junction contained 6 bases not matched to a gene. Germline CDR1 and CDR2: DFQATT and SNEGSKA (reference sequence). The CDR3 extends over 14 amino acids. CDR3 nucleotides: TGCAGTGGGCGACGGACAGGGACTAATGAAAAACTGTTTTTT. It encodes CSGRRTGTNEKLFF.

About this clonotype: A much larger clone lies one base from this, so it may be a read error. The chain employs TRBV5-1 and TRBJ2-2, with a tentative D call TRBD2 (6 bases). Germline CDR1 SGHRS, CDR2 YFSETQ. The CDR3 spans 13 residues. Written as DNA, the CDR3 is TGCGCCAGCAGCTTGGATTCCACCGGGGGGCTGTTTTTT. Translating it yields CASSLDSTGGLFF.

By share, this clonotype counts as medium-sized (0.01 to 0.1%). The V gene is TRBV18, the J gene TRBJ2-5; a possible D gene is TRBD1 (6 bases). Germline CDR1 is KGHSH and CDR2 is LQKENI. This CDR3 is built from 15 residues. The germline V and J ends were trimmed by 0 bases and 4 bases, with 12 bases remaining between them. In nucleotides, the CDR3 is TGTGCCAGCTCACCACCGATGGGGGCTGGAGAGACCCAGTACTTC. Translating gives CASSPPMGAGETQYF.

This clonotype came up many times. The chain recombines TRBV4-2 with TRBJ2-1; D might be TRBD2 (7 bases). V was trimmed by 4 bases and J by 6 bases, leaving 25 bases between them. This CDR3 has 18 amino acids. Germline values: CDR1 LGHNA, CDR2 YNFKEQ. The CDR3 region has the DNA TGTGCCAGCAGCCCCCGGGTTTGGGGGGGGCATGATTTCAATGAGCAGTTCTTC. This encodes CASSPRVWGGHDFNEQFF.

As concerns this clonotype: Being one base from a much bigger clone, this may be a read error. The chain uses TRBV7-3 and TRBJ2-1; either TRBD1 or TRBD2 may fit D (5 bases each). In germline, CDR1 is SGHTA, CDR2 FQGTGA. Trimming shortened V by 5 bases and J by 9 bases, and 17 bases separated the two germline ends. The CDR3 runs to 14 residues. The CDR3 coding sequence is TGTGCCAGCAGCGTCTCCCGGGACGAGCGTGAGCAGTTCTTC. Amino acid sequence: CASSVSRDEREQFF.

This clonotype was recorded many times. The genes are TRBV4-1 and TRBJ2-3; 8 nucleotides align to TRBD2. The V gene end was trimmed by 5 bases and the J gene end by 4 bases; junction bases not matched to a gene: 11. The CDR3 contains 16 residues. Germline CDR1 MGHRA, CDR2 YSYEKL. CDR3 amino acids: CASSYIGGAVSDTQYF. The CDR3 nucleotides are TGCGCCAGCAGCTACATCGGGGGGGCCGTATCAGATACGCAGTATTTT.

Ten or more counts support this clonotype. The rearrangement links TRBV5-8 to TRBJ2-4, with 8 nucleotides matching TRBD1. The CDR3 length is 14 residues. Germline V gene lookup returns CDR1 SGHTS and CDR2 YDEGEE. J lost 2 bases, V lost 6 bases, and 4 bases had no gene match. CDR3 loop: CASNRQGTKNIQYF. The CDR3 nucleotides are TGTGCCAGCAACCGACAGGGGACCAAAAACATTCAGTACTTC.

This clonotype has at least ten counts. One end of the junction is discordant with germline, which a read error may explain. The chain is built from TRBV9 and TRBJ1-2; possible D gene TRBD1, 6 bases. Germline CDR1 is SGDLS and CDR2 is YYNGEE. This CDR3 has 12 residues. CDR3 in amino acids: CASIDPGGVVSF. The CDR3 region has the DNA TGTGCCAGCATCGACCCTGGGGGCGTAGTTTCATTC.

This chain links TRBV11-2 with TRBJ2-5, with D maybe TRBD1 (5 bases). Trimming removed 0 bases at V and 5 bases at J, with 16 bases between. The CDR3 contains 16 residues. Germline V CDR1 and CDR2: SGHAT, FQNNGV. This chain's CDR3 is CASSLDLGRTRETQYF. CDR3 nucleotides: TGTGCCAGCAGCTTAGATCTGGGTAGGACACGTGAGACCCAGTACTTC.

This clonotype has at least ten counts. This rearrangement joins TRBV6-1 to TRBJ2-7; perhaps TRBD2 as D (5 bases). The germline V gene has CDR1 MNHNS and CDR2 SASEGT. The CDR3 consists of 16 residues. Trimming took 3 bases from V and 0 from J, leaving 15 bases between them. CDR3 region: CASSDPGLPSSYEQYF. CDR3 nucleotide sequence: TGTGCCAGCAGTGACCCAGGACTCCCGAGCTCCTACGAGCAGTACTTC.

This clonotype was observed at least ten times. This sequence joins TRBV29-1 and TRBJ2-1; the match to TRBD2 covers 8 bases. The CDR3 runs 19 residues. The junction had 25 bases not matched to a gene; V was cut back by 4 bases and J by 8 bases. The germline V gene has CDR1 SQVTM and CDR2 ANQGSEA. CDR3 region: CSVVPPLRIGGDGWDEQFF. For the CDR3, the DNA is TGCAGCGTTGTACCCCCGCTCAGAATCGGGGGGGATGGCTGGGATGAGCAGTTCTTC.

By share, this clonotype ranks as medium-sized. The chain couples TRBV20-1 to TRBJ2-7, with TRBD1 as a possible D gene (5 bases). The length of the CDR3 is 12 residues. The germline V gene has CDR1 DFQATT and CDR2 SNEGSKA (reference sequence). V lost 6 bases, J lost 3 bases, and 12 bases lay in between. CDR3 in DNA: TGCAGTGCCCGTGACAGCTACTACGAGCAGTACTTC. Encoded protein: CSARDSYYEQYF.

This clonotype occurred many times. V gene TRBV7-2 combines with J gene TRBJ2-3, with D tentatively TRBD2 (5 bases). V shed 2 bases and J shed 0 bases, with 9 bases lying between them. Germline CDR1 reads SGHTA; CDR2 reads FQGNSA. The CDR3 extends over 15 amino acids. The CDR3 sequence: CASSLRGLSTDTQYF. In DNA, the CDR3 is TGTGCCAGCAGCTTAAGAGGACTGAGCACAGATACGCAGTATTTT.

V gene TRBV6-2 or TRBV6-3 combines with J gene TRBJ2-4; 8 positions match TRBD1. The trim removed 2 bases at V and 0 bases at J, leaving 6 bases unmatched. The germline CDR1 and CDR2 sequences are MNHEY and SVGEGT. CDR3 length: 17 amino acids. CDR3: CASSYSQGALAKNIQYF. The CDR3 DNA reads as TGTGCCAGCAGTTACAGCCAGGGGGCGTTAGCCAAAAACATTCAGTACTTC.